This T cell receptor beta chain appears in the sequencing data of a study of shared clonotypes between healthy human individuals. Sequencing was performed with immunoSEQ multiplex PCR; in TCRdb, only in-frame clones are kept and a portion is missing. This table holds around 1.4 million clones, approximately 98.5% found once. Germline lookup yields CDR1 SNHLY and CDR2 FYNNEI. The CDR3 totals 14 residues. Trimming left V 4 bases short and J 0 bases short, with 4 bases between. This clonotype originated in a man aged 30-40 years in good health. The specimen sequenced was naive CD4+ T cells sorted from blood. Stated subset: CD45RA+ positively selected. The V gene is TRBV2, the J gene TRBJ2-6, with unresolved D. The chain's CDR3 is CASSAPSGANVLTF. CDR3 in DNA: TGTGCCAGCAGTGCCCCCTCTGGGGCCAACGTCCTGACTTTC.